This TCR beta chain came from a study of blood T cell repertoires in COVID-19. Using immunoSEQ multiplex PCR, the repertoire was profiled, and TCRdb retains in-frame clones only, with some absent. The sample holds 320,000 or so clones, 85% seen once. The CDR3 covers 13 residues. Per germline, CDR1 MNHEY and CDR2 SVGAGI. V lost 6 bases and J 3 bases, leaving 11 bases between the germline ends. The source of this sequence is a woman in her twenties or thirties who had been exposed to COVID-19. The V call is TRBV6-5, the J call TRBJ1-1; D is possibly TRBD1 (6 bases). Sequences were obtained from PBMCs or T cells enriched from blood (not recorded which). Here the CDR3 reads CASRTDRYTEAFF. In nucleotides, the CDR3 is TGTGCCAGCAGGACTGACAGGTACACTGAAGCTTTCTTT.